A single sample gave rise to the 14 T cell receptor beta chains below, sequenced in a study of cytomegalovirus exposure and HLA in healthy donors. PCR primers comprised 60 Vbeta and 13 Jbeta primers. Sequenced by immunoSEQ multiplex PCR; TCRdb stores in-frame clones only, minus some. The sample holds some 130,000 clones. The source material was PBMCs. These receptors came from a man between 18 and 29 years old in good health and CMV-seronegative.

The chain employs TRBV4-1 and TRBJ2-7, with D possibly TRBD1 on 5 matching bases. V was clipped by 4 bases and J by 5 bases, with 12 bases between them. Germline loops: CDR1 MGHRA, CDR2 YSYEKL. This CDR3 spans 13 amino acids. The DNA of the CDR3 is TGCGCCAGCAGCCGAGCCCTCAGGGACGAGCAGTACTTC. Its translation: CASSRALRDEQYF.

This sequence joins TRBV6-6 and TRBJ1-5, with D perhaps matching TRBD1 (5 bases). Germline V CDR1 and CDR2: MNHNY, SVGAGI (reference sequence). This CDR3 region has 13 residues. Trimming left V 4 bases short and J 7 bases short, with 11 bases between. The DNA of the CDR3 is TGTGCCAGCAGTTTCCCCGGGGGACAGCCCCAGCATTTT. Residues: CASSFPGGQPQHF.

This chain uses TRBV5-4 with TRBJ1-6; a possible D gene is TRBD1 (5 bases). CDR3 length: 17 amino acids. The germline gives CDR1 SGHNT, CDR2 YYREEE (reference sequence). V was clipped by 4 bases and J by 7 bases, with 21 bases between them. This CDR3 reads CASSKRDGGIQNSPLHF. The CDR3, as DNA: TGTGCCAGCAGCAAACGGGACGGAGGGATCCAAAATTCACCCCTCCACTTT. Supplemented by reference TRBV5-4 and TRBJ1-6, the full variable domain reads ETGVTQSPTHLIKTRGQQVTLRCSSQSGHNTVSWYQQALGQGPQFIFQYYREEENGRGNFPPRFSGLQFPNYSSELNVNALELDDSALYLCASSKRDGGIQNSPLHFGNGTRLTVT.

V and J are TRBV4-3 and TRBJ2-7; 8 bases are shared with TRBD2. The ends lost 1 base at V and 4 bases at J; junction bases unmatched: 6. CDR1 is LGHNA, CDR2 YSLEER, per germline. This CDR3 region has 15 residues. As DNA, the CDR3 is TGCGCCAGCAGCCAAGGAACCAGCGGGAGATACGAGCAGTACTTC. It codes for CASSQGTSGRYEQYF.

The rearrangement uses TRBV7-9 and TRBJ1-2; weak D call: TRBD1 (5 bases). CDR1 and CDR2 (germline): SEHNR, FQNEAQ (reference sequence). There are 15 residues in the CDR3. The germline V and J ends were trimmed by 1 base and 5 bases, with 14 bases remaining between them. The CDR3 loop is CASSLGGRGQYGYTF. For the CDR3, the DNA is TGTGCCAGCAGCTTAGGAGGGAGGGGTCAATATGGCTACACCTTC. Filled out from reference TRBV7-9 and TRBJ1-2, the complete variable domain reads DTGVSQNPRHKITKRGQNVTFRCDPISEHNRLYWYRQTLGQGPEFLTYFQNEAQLEKSRLLSDRFSAERPKGSFSTLEIQRTEQGDSAMYLCASSLGGRGQYGYTFGSGTRLTVV.

The chain uses TRBV6-6 and TRBJ1-4; 7 nucleotides match TRBD1. The length of the CDR3 is 15 residues. Germline V gene lookup returns CDR1 MNHNY and CDR2 SVGAGI (reference sequence). Germline trimming cut 2 bases from V and 4 bases from J; bases unmatched to any gene: 4. The DNA for the CDR3 is TGTGCCAGCAGTTACGAGGGGGCCCTTAATGAAAAACTGTTTTTT. Translation: CASSYEGALNEKLFF.

The gene calls are TRBV2 and TRBJ1-4; 10 bases map to TRBD1. Trimming cost V 6 bases and J 8 bases; bases outside gene matches: 3. The CDR3 length is 13 residues. Germline V CDR1 and CDR2: SNHLY, FYNNEI. The CDR3 spells CASRRDRGEKLFF. The DNA for the CDR3 is TGTGCCAGCAGGAGGGACAGGGGCGAAAAACTGTTTTTT.

This chain connects TRBV6-1 to TRBJ2-3; a weak D match, TRBD2 (5 bases). The germline V and J ends were trimmed by 4 bases and 4 bases, with 12 bases remaining between them. The length of the CDR3 is 14 residues. Per the germline V gene, CDR1 is MNHNS and CDR2 is SASEGT. This CDR3 is CASSATSFADTQYF. CDR3 bases: TGTGCCAGCAGTGCTACTAGTTTTGCAGATACGCAGTATTTT.

The chain couples TRBV11-3 to TRBJ2-1; TRBD2 matches at 8 bases. CDR1 SGHNT and CDR2 YENEEA come from the germline V gene. V shed 7 bases, J shed 2 bases, and the junction held 16 bases outside the gene matches. There are 18 residues in the CDR3. CDR3 DNA sequence: TGTGCCAGCACCCGGGCAGGGAGCGGGAGTGCGGCCTACAATGAGCAGTTCTTC. Translating it yields CASTRAGSGSAAYNEQFF.

The chain links TRBV7-3 to TRBJ1-1, with 7 bases lining up with TRBD1. The junction had 2 bases not matched to a gene; V was cut back by 5 bases and J by 2 bases. Per germline, CDR1 SGHTA and CDR2 FQGTGA. The CDR3 runs 13 residues. The CDR3 region has the DNA TGTGCCAGCAGCCAGGGGGGTAACACTGAAGCTTTCTTT. Translated, it gives CASSQGGNTEAFF. Filled out from reference TRBV7-3 and TRBJ1-1, the complete variable domain reads GAGVSQTPSNKVTEKGKYVELRCDPISGHTALYWYRQSLGQGPEFLIYFQGTGAADDSGLPNDRFFAVRPEGSVSTLKIQRTERGDSAVYLCASSQGGNTEAFFGQGTRLTVV.

This sequence joins TRBV10-3 and TRBJ2-6; TRBD2 aligns across 11 bases. Germline assignment: CDR1 ENHRY and CDR2 SYGVKD. V trimming: 6 bases; J trimming: 2 bases; junction bases outside the gene matches: 6. The CDR3 sequence is 17 residues long. CDR3 protein: CAIRATTSGAGANVLTF. DNA of the CDR3: TGTGCCATCAGGGCCACGACTAGCGGGGCTGGGGCCAACGTCCTGACTTTC.

The V and J genes are TRBV27 and TRBJ2-4; a possible D gene is TRBD1 (6 bases). Trimming cost V 3 bases and J 7 bases, with 19 bases left between them. CDR1 MNHEY and CDR2 SMNVEV come from the germline V gene (reference sequence). The CDR3 runs to 16 residues. The CDR3 sequence: CASSLLGSGARNIQYF. CDR3 coding DNA: TGTGCCAGCAGTTTGTTGGGCTCAGGGGCTAGGAACATTCAGTACTTC.

The chain is built from TRBV18 and TRBJ2-2, with unresolved D. The CDR3 spans 18 residues. Germline CDR1 KGHSH, CDR2 LQKENI. V lost 2 bases and J 2 bases, leaving 18 bases between the germline ends. CDR3 sequence reads: CASSPIATAPTNTGELFF. The CDR3 nucleotides read TGTGCCAGCTCACCAATAGCAACCGCCCCGACCAACACCGGGGAGCTGTTTTTT.

The genes are TRBV7-3 and TRBJ1-1; a weak D match, TRBD1 (5 bases). Trimming pared 4 bases from V and 5 bases from J, leaving 14 bases between. Germline CDR1 is SGHTA and CDR2 is FQGTGA. The CDR3 contains 14 residues. DNA for the CDR3: TGTGCCAGCAGCTCCCAGGGTTTTGGGACTGAAGCTTTCTTT. This encodes CASSSQGFGTEAFF.